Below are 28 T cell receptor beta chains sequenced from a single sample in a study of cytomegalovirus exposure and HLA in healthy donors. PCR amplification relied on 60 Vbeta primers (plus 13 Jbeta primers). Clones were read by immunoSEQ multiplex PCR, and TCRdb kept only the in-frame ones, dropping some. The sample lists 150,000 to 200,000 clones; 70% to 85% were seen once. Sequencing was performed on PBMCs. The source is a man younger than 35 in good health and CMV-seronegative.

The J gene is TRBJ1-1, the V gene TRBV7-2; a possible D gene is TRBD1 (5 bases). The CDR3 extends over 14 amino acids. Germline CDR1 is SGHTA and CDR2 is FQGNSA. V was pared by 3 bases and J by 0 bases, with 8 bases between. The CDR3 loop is CASSLTDLNTEAFF. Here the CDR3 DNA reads TGTGCCAGCAGCTTGACAGACTTGAACACTGAAGCTTTCTTT.

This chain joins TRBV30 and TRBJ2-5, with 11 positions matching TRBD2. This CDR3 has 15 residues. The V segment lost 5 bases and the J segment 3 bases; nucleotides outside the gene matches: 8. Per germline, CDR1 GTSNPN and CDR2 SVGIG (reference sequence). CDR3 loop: CAWSPLAGVKETQYF. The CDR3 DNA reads TGTGCCTGGTCCCCACTAGCGGGAGTGAAAGAGACCCAGTACTTC.

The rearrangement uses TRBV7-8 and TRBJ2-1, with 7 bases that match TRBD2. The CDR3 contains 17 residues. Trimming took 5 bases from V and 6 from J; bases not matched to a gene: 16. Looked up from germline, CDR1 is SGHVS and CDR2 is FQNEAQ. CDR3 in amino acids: CASSKAKGLGFGNEQFF. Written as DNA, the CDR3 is TGTGCCAGCAGCAAAGCGAAAGGACTAGGTTTTGGCAATGAGCAGTTCTTC.

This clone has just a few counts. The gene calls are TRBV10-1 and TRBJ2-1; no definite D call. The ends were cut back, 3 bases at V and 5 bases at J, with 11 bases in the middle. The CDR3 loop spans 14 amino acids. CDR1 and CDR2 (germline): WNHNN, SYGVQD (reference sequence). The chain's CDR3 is CASSDPRENNEQFF. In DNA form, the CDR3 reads TGCGCCAGCAGTGATCCCCGTGAGAACAATGAGCAGTTCTTC.

This CDR3 is CSAPASGQYF. In nucleotides, the CDR3 is TGCAGTGCTCCAGCTAGCGGACAGTACTTC. J is TRBJ2-5 and V is TRBV20-1, with 7 nucleotides matching TRBD2. With V trimmed by 5 bases and J by 11 bases, 5 bases remained unmatched. In germline, CDR1 is DFQATT, CDR2 SNEGSKA (reference sequence). The CDR3 is 10 residues long.

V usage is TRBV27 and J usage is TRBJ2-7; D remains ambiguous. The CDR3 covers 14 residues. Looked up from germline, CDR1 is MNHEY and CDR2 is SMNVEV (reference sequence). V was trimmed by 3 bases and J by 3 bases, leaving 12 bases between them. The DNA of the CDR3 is TGTGCCAGCAGTTTTAGGCGCGGCTTCTACGAGCAGTACTTC. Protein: CASSFRRGFYEQYF.

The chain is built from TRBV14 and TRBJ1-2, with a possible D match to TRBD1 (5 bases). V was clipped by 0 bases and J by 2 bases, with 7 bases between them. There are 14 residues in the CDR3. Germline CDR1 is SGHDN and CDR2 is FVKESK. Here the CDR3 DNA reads TGTGCCAGCAGCCAAGAAGGACACAACTATGGCTACACCTTC. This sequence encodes CASSQEGHNYGYTF.

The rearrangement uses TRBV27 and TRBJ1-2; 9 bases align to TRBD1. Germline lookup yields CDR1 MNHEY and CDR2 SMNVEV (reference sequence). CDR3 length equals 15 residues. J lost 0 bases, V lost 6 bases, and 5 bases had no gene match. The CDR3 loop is CASRLRTGANYGYTF. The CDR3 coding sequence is TGTGCCAGCAGACTTAGGACAGGGGCTAACTATGGCTACACCTTC.

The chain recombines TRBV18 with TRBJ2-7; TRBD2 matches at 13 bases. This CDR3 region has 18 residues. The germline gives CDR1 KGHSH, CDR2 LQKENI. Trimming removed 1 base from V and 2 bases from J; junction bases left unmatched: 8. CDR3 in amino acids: CASSPRTSGGGPTYEQYF. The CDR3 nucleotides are TGTGCCAGCTCACCACGGACTAGCGGGGGCGGCCCAACCTACGAGCAGTACTTC.

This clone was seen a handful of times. DNA for the CDR3: TGCAGCGTTGTGGTAGGGACTAAAGCTTTCTTT. Its translation is CSVVVGTKAFF. This chain uses TRBV29-1 with TRBJ1-1, with a weak D call TRBD1 (5 bases). The CDR3 totals 11 residues. Per germline, CDR1 SQVTM and CDR2 ANQGSEA. The germline V and J ends were trimmed by 4 bases and 9 bases, with 12 bases remaining between them.

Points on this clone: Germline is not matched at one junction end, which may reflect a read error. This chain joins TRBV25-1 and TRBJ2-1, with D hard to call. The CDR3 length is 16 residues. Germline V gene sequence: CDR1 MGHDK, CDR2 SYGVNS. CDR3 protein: CASSEYRLDLNKEQFF. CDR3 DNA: TGTGCCAGCAGTGAATATAGGCTAGACTTAAACAAGGAGCAGTTCTTC.

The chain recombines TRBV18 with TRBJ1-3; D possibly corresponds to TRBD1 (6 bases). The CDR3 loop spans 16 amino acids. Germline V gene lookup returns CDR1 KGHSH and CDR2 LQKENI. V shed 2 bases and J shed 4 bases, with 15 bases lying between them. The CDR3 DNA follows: TGTGCCAGCTCACCAGCGCAGGGGAAAGCCGGAAACACCATATATTTT. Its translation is CASSPAQGKAGNTIYF. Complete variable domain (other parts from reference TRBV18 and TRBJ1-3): NAGVMQNPRHLVRRRGQEARLRCSPMKGHSHVYWYRQLPEEGLKFMVYLQKENIIDESGMPKERFSAEFPKEGPSILRIQQVVRGDSAAYFCASSPAQGKAGNTIYFGEGSWLTVV.

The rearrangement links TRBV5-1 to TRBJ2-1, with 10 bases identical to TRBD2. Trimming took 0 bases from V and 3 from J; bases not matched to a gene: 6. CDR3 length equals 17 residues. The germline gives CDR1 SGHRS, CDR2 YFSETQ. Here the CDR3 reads CASSLVPASGGYNEQFF. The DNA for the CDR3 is TGCGCCAGCAGCTTGGTCCCCGCTAGCGGGGGCTACAATGAGCAGTTCTTC.

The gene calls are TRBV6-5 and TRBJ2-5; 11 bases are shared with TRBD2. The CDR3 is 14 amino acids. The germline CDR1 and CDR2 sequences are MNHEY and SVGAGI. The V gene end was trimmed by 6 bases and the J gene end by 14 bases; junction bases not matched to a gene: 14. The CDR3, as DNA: TGTGCCAGCAGCCCATTTACTAGCGGGAGTCTGCTTTACTTC. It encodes CASSPFTSGSLLYF.

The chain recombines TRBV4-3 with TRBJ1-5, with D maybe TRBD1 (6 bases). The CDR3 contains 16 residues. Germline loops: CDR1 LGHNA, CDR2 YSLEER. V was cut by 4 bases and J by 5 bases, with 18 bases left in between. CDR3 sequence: CASSPPFGQGYQPQHF. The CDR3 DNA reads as TGCGCCAGCAGCCCGCCATTCGGGCAGGGGTATCAGCCCCAGCATTTT.

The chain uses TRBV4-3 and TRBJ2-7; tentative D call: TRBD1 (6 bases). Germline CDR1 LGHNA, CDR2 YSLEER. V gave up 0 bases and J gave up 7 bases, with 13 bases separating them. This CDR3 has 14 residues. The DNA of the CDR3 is TGCGCCAGCAGCCAAGAATGGGGGCGTGGGGAGCAGTACTTC. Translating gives CASSQEWGRGEQYF.

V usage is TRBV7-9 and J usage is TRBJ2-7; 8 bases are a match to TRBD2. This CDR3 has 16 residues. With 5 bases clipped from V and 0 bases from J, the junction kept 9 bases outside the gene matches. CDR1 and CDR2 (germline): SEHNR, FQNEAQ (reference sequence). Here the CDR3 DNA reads TGTGCCAGCAGCAGGTCTAGCGGGCAAAGCTCCTACGAGCAGTACTTC. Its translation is CASSRSSGQSSYEQYF.

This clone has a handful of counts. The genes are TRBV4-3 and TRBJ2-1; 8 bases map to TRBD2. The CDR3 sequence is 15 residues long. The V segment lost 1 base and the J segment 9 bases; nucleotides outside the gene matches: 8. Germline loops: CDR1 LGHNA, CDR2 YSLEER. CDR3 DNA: TGCGCCAGCAGCCAAGTCAGAGCGGGGGCGGGTGAGCAGTTCTTC. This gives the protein CASSQVRAGAGEQFF.

The CDR3 sequence: CASSESGGQPEAFF. The DNA of the CDR3 is TGCGCCAGCAGTGAGTCGGGGGGACAGCCTGAAGCTTTCTTT. The chain is built from TRBV10-2 and TRBJ1-1; TRBD1 matches 7 bases. V shed 0 bases, J shed 6 bases, and the junction held 4 bases outside the gene matches. CDR1 is WSHSY and CDR2 is SAAADI in the germline V gene. The CDR3 has 14 residues.

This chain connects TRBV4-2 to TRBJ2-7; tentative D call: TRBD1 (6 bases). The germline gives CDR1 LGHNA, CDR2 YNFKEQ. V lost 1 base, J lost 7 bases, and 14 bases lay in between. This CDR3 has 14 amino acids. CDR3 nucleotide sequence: TGTGCCAGCAGCCAAGGACAGGCTGGTGTGGAGCAGTACTTC. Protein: CASSQGQAGVEQYF.

CDR3 region: CASSATGQNTEAFF. As DNA, the CDR3 is TGTGCCAGCAGCGCGACAGGGCAGAACACTGAAGCTTTCTTT. The V call is TRBV11-2, the J call TRBJ1-1; 7 bases line up with TRBD1. The trim removed 5 bases at V and 1 base at J, leaving 4 bases unmatched. CDR3 length equals 14 residues. The germline CDR1 and CDR2 sequences are SGHAT and FQNNGV. Combining the CDR3 with reference TRBV11-2 and TRBJ1-1 gives the whole variable domain EAGVAQSPRYKIIEKRQSVAFWCNPISGHATLYWYQQILGQGPKLLIQFQNNGVVDDSQLPKDRFSAERLKGVDSTLKIQPAKLEDSAVYLCASSATGQNTEAFFGQGTRLTVV.

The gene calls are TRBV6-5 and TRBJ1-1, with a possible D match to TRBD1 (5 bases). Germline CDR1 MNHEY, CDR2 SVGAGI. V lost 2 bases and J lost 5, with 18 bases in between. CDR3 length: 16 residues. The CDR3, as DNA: TGTGCCAGCAGTTACCTCTCGCCCCAGGCAGGGACTGAAGCTTTCTTT. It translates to CASSYLSPQAGTEAFF.

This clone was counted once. The CDR3 region is CAWSVTVAGGRETQYF. For the CDR3, the DNA is TGTGCCTGGAGTGTGACCGTCGCGGGAGGGCGGGAGACCCAGTACTTC. The V gene is TRBV30, the J gene TRBJ2-5, with TRBD2 matching 9 bases. CDR3 length: 16 residues. Germline loops: CDR1 GTSNPN, CDR2 SVGIG (reference sequence). V gave up 0 bases and J gave up 5 bases; unmatched junction bases: 10.

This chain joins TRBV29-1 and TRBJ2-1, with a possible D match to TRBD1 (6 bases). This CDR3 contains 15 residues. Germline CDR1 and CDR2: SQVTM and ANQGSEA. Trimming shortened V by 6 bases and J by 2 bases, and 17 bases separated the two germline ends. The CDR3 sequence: CSVHSGDPTYNEQFF. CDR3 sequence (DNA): TGCAGCGTCCACTCAGGGGATCCCACCTACAATGAGCAGTTCTTC.

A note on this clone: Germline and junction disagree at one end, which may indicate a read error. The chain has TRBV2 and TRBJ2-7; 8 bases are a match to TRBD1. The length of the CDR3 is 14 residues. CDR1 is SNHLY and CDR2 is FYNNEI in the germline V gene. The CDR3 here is CASGDDRGADEQYF. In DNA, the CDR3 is TGTGCCAGCGGTGACGACAGGGGAGCGGACGAGCAGTACTTC.

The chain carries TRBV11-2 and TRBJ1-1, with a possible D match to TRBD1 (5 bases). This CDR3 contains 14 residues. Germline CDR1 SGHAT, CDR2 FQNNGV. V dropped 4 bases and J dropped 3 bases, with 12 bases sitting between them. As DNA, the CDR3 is TGTGCCAGCAGCTGGGGGGGGTGGGACACTGAAGCTTTCTTT. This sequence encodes CASSWGGWDTEAFF.

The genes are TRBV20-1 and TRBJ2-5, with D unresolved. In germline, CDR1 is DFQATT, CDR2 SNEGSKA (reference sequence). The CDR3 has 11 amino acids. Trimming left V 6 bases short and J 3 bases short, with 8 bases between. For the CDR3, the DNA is TGCAGTGCCCCGGTGGAAGAGACCCAGTACTTC. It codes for CSAPVEETQYF.

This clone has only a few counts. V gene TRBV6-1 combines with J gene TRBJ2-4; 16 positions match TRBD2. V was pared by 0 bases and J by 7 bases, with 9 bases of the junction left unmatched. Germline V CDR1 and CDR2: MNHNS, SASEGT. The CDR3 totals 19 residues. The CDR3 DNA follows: TGTGCCAGCAGTGAAGCGCTTCGGGGACTAGCGGGGGGGCTGAACATTCAGTACTTC. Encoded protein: CASSEALRGLAGGLNIQYF.